This TCR beta chain was identified in a study of CD8 T cells in ankylosing spondylitis (dated by TCRdb to about 2017). Regarding the research as a whole: The study set out to find disease-linked TCR variants by profiling T cell receptor beta repertoires in ankylosing spondylitis patients and healthy donors. The whole study cohort included about a hundred healthy donors and roughly 24 ankylosing spondylitis patients. Peripheral blood was sampled, and synovial fluid was additionally collected from ankylosing spondylitis patients.

The paper's findings and limits, for the study overall: The disease-linked clones showed a CD8+ phenotype and occurred at relatively low frequencies in peripheral blood. A TCR beta motif of several highly homologous amino acid variants appeared characteristic of blood from ankylosing spondylitis patients. Some motif variants were previously reported in synovial fluid and blood of reactive arthritis patients, suggesting common disease-initiation mechanisms. The disease-linked clones were reported as significantly enriched in matched synovial fluid samples from ankylosing spondylitis patients.

Sequenced using an Illumina HiSeq 2500. Quantitative 5'-RACE with molecular barcodes was used to prepare TCR beta libraries. Per the source publication's procedure: To identify disease-linked TCR variants, a new computational method was used, one built on a probabilistic model of VDJ rearrangement. The public reads were reprocessed in TCRdb via fastp at Q25 and MiXCR, keeping in-frame beta chains. Identical CDR3 protein sequences are pooled into one entry, listed with their most common genes and DNA. TCRdb assigned the V and J calls; the authors' analysis was not used. The sample table holds about 510,000 distinct CDR3 sequences, of which approximately 5% were seen once. Approximately 3.5% of the sample is held by the ten biggest clonotypes. Notes on this clonotype: The target of this receptor is not known. One base away there is no much larger clone; base qualities are not given.

From the cysteine through the phenylalanine, the CDR3 covers 12 amino acids. The entry retains the CDR3 DNA only, 36 bases that are in frame from base 1. Looking up the germline V gene (reference sequence) yields CDR1 SEHNR and CDR2 FQNEAQ. V lost 5 bases and J lost 8 bases; the stretch between them is 12 bases long. What was sequenced was blood, either unsorted or a sorted T cell fraction (not recorded which). The receptor chain draws on TRBV7-9 and TRBJ1-1; a confident D gene designation cannot be given. The sequence was collected from a male donor with ankylosing spondylitis. The DNA is as follows: TGTGCCAGCAGCGAGGACTCTCCGGAAGCTTTCTTT. Translated, it gives CASSEDSPEAFF.